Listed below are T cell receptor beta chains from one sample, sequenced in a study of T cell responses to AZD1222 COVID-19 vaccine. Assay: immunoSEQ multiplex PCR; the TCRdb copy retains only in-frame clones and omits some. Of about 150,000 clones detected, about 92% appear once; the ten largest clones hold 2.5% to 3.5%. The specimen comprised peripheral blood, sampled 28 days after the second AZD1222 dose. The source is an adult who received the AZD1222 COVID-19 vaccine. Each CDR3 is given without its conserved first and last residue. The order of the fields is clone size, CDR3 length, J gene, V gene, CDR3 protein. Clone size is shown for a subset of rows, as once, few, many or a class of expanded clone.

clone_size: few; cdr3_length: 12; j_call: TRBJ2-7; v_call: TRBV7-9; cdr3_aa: ASSRQGAQDEQY
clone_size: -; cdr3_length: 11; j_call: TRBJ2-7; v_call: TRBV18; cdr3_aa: ASSPEQGFGQY
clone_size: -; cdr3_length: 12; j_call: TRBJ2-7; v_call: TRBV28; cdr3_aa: ARYGGGPPYEQY
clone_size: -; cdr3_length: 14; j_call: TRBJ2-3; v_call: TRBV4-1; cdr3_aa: ASSQDRQGVADTQY
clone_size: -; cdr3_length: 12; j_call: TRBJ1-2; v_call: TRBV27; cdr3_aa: ASSLWGGDYGYT
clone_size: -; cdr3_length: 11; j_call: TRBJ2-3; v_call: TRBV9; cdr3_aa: ASSVRASGRVN
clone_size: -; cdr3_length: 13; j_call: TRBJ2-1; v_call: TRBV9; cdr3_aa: ASSVDGRGPAKQF
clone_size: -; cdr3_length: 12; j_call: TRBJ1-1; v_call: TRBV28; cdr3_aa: ASSRTLREEKAF
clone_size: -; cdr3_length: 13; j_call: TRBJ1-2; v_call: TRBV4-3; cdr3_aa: ASSQDPQGYYGYT
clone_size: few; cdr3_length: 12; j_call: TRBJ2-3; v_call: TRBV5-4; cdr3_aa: ASSPDRYTDTQY
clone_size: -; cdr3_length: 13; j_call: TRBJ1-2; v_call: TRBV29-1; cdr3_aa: SVGRRQASNYGYT
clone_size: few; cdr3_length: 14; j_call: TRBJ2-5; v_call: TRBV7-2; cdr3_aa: ASSLEGRQMGETQY
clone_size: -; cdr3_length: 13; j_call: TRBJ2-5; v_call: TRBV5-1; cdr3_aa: ASSSGQGVQETQY
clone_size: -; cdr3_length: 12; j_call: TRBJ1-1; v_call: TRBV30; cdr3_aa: AWNLRGFSAEAF
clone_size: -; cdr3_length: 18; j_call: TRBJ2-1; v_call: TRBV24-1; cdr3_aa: ATSDPRTSGNGGAYNEQF
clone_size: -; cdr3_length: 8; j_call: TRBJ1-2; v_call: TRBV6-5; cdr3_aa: ASSVYGYT
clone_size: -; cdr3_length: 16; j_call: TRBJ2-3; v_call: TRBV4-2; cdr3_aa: ASSQDRLAVSSTDTQY
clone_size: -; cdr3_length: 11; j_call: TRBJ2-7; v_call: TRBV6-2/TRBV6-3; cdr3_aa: ASSLQVPYEQY
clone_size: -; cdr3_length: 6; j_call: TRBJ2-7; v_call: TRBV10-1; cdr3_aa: ASMQQY
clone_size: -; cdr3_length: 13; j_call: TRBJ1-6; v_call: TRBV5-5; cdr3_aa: ASSSEGVYNSPLH
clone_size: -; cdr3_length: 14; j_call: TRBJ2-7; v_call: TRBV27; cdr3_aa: ASSHHGTSSIYEQY
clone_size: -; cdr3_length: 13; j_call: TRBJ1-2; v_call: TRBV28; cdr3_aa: ASSTGQGYNYGYT
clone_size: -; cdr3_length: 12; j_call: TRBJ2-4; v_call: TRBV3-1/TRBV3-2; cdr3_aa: ASSTRTGINIQY
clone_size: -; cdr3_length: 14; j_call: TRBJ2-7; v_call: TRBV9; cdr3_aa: ASSATGQGSSYEQY
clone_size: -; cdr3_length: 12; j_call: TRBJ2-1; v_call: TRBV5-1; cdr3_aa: ASSAVAGSNEQF
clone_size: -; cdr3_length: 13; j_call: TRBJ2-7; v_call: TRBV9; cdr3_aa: ASSANWDRAGEQY
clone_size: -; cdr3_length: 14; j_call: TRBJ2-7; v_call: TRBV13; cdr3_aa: ASSFLLDRVGSEQY
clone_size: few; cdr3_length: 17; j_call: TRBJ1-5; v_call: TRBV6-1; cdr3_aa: ASSATGTGSYYSNQPQH
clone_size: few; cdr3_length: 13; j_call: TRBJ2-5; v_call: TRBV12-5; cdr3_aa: ASGASGRDRETQY
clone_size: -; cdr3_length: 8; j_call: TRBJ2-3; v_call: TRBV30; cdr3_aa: AWSIDTQY
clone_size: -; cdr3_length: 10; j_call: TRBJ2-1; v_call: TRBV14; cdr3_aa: ASSQPYNEQF